This T cell receptor beta chain originates from a study of T cells in tumors after PD-1 blockade. Overall study: No patient had prior checkpoint blockade, systemic immunosuppression, or radiotherapy within 4 weeks. Each patient got pembrolizumab 200 mg every 3 weeks or cemiplimab 350 mg every 2 weeks. Mean per blood sample: 90,000 to 120,000 templates (about 24,000-270,000), roughly 34,000 unique clonotypes. Broader study findings: Blood contained about 43% of the tumor's TCR clonotypes.

Repertoires were generated with immunoSEQ multiplex PCR, while TCRdb's copy carries only in-frame clones and drops some. The table lists about 47,000 clones, roughly three quarters of them singletons, with roughly 17% in the top ten. The length of the CDR3 is 17 residues. From germline, CDR1 is SGHVS and CDR2 FQNEAQ. V dropped 3 bases and J dropped 1 base, with 17 bases sitting between them. Comments on this clone: The antigen remains unidentified.

This receptor was identified in a human donor with basal cell carcinoma. The input for sequencing was PBMCs, taken before anti-PD-1 treatment. The rearrangement joins TRBV7-8 to TRBJ2-3; no definite D call. The CDR3 DNA follows: TGTGCCAGCAGCTTGTTCGGACGGTCCCCCGGCACAGATACGCAGTATTTT. Encoded protein: CASSLFGRSPGTDTQYF. The whole variable domain, filled in from reference TRBV7-8 and TRBJ2-3, reads GAGVSQSPRYKVAKRGQDVALRCDPISGHVSLFWYQQALGQGPEFLTYFQNEAQLDKSGLPSDRFFAERPEGSVSTLKIQRTQQEDSAVYLCASSLFGRSPGTDTQYFGPGTRLTVL.